The 20 T cell receptor beta chains presented below share a single source sample, sequenced in a study of regulatory T cells in long-lasting Graves disease (dated by TCRdb to 2020 to 2023). The protocol used for the library was multiplex PCR. The sample was run on an Illumina HiSeq 4000. To build TCR beta libraries, CDR3 regions were amplified by Arm-PCR using iRepertoire HTBI primers. TCRdb passed the public sequencing reads through fastp at Q25 and MiXCR, retaining productive beta sequences. Each CDR3 protein appears once, grouped with its most common genes and DNA. The sample table holds under 800,000 distinct CDR3 sequences, of which less than 20% were seen once. 15% to 20% of the sample comes from the top ten. Explained via the paper, the time point label denotes: newly diagnosed GD, antithyroid drugs for less than 3 months. RNA was extracted from PBMCs in TRIzol for both TCR sequencing and RNA sequencing.

This sample also belongs to another study, concerning T cells in Graves' hyperthyroidism and ophthalmopathy.

The specimen was peripheral blood mononuclear cells (PBMCs), collected at new diagnosis, from a patient treated with antithyroid drugs. The receptors originated from a woman aged 25-40 years with Graves disease. Donor details come from another sample of the same person, matched by shared clones.

The chain uses TRBV19 and TRBJ1-1; weak D call: TRBD1 (5 bases). The CDR3 contains 14 residues. V lost 2 bases to trimming and J lost 5 bases, with 12 bases between them. CDR1 is LNHDA, CDR2 SQIVND, per germline (reference sequence). The CDR3 DNA reads as TGTGCCAGTAGTATAAGTCTGGCAGGGACTGAAGCTTTCTTT. Its protein is CASSISLAGTEAFF.

J is TRBJ1-5 and V is TRBV27; D not certain. The germline gives CDR1 MNHEY, CDR2 SMNVEV (reference sequence). This CDR3 spans 16 amino acids. The V end was cut by 6 bases, the J end by 0 bases, with 15 bases between. CDR3 bases: TGTGCCAGCAGCCCAGCATCTACCTATAGCAATCAGCCCCAGCATTTT. Translating it yields CASSPASTYSNQPQHF.

This clonotype was counted at least ten times. J is TRBJ1-2 and V is TRBV10-3, with D uncertain. The CDR3 spans 15 residues. V lost 6 bases, J lost 1 base, and 15 bases lay in between. Germline CDR1 and CDR2: ENHRY and SYGVKD. CDR3: CAISDLVRVNYGYTF. CDR3 nucleotides: TGTGCCATCAGCGATCTCGTTCGAGTTAACTATGGCTACACCTTC.

The table lists this clonotype with many counts. V usage is TRBV30 and J usage is TRBJ2-1; no firm D call. The CDR3 is 14 residues long. Looked up from germline, CDR1 is GTSNPN and CDR2 is SVGIG (reference sequence). V shed 0 bases and J shed 3 bases, with 9 bases lying between them. The CDR3 protein is CAWSVGGFYNEQFF. DNA of the CDR3: TGTGCCTGGAGTGTTGGCGGATTCTACAATGAGCAGTTCTTC.

This clonotype was counted many times. V is TRBV28 and J is TRBJ2-5; 9 bases are a match to TRBD1. CDR3 length: 15 amino acids. Germline CDR1 MDHEN, CDR2 SYDVKM. Losses at the gene ends were 3 bases for V and 4 bases for J; bases not matched to a gene: 6. For the CDR3, the DNA is TGTGCCAGCAGTTTGGGACAGGGCCTCGGAGAGACCCAGTACTTC. Translating it yields CASSLGQGLGETQYF.

This sequence joins TRBV11-3 and TRBJ2-5; 12 bases align to TRBD2. From germline, CDR1 is SGHNT and CDR2 YENEEA. The junction had 5 bases not matched to a gene; V was cut back by 1 base and J by 5 bases. The CDR3 is 16 residues long. The CDR3 is CASSLATSGRSETQYF. CDR3 in DNA: TGTGCCAGCAGCTTAGCGACTAGCGGGAGATCGGAGACCCAGTACTTC.

The chain couples TRBV28 to TRBJ2-5, with TRBD2 identical over 14 bases. Per the germline V gene, CDR1 is MDHEN and CDR2 is SYDVKM. The CDR3 is made up of 17 amino acids. J was trimmed by 5 bases and V by 5 bases; bases with no gene match: 10. The CDR3 spells CASSRRLAGGPEETQYF. In DNA, the CDR3 is TGTGCCAGCAGTCGCAGACTAGCGGGAGGGCCAGAGGAGACCCAGTACTTC.

The rearrangement uses TRBV7-9 and TRBJ1-1, with D unclear. Trimming removed 6 bases at V and 1 base at J, with 12 bases between. The germline gives CDR1 SEHNR, CDR2 FQNEAQ (reference sequence). The CDR3 consists of 14 residues. This chain's CDR3 is CASSKATGNTEAFF. Here the CDR3 DNA reads TGTGCCAGCAGTAAGGCGACGGGGAACACTGAAGCTTTCTTT. Looking up the rest from reference TRBV7-9 and TRBJ1-1 gives the full variable domain: DTGVSQNPRHKITKRGQNVTFRCDPISEHNRLYWYRQTLGQGPEFLTYFQNEAQLEKSRLLSDRFSAERPKGSFSTLEIQRTEQGDSAMYLCASSKATGNTEAFFGQGTRLTVV.

At least ten counts were recorded for this clonotype. The chain links TRBV25-1 to TRBJ2-5; D is undetermined. CDR3 length: 14 residues. Germline V gene sequence: CDR1 MGHDK, CDR2 SYGVNS. Between the trimmed V and J ends, which lost 4 bases and 0 bases, there was a span of 9 bases. The CDR3 sequence is CASSGGSDQETQYF. In nucleotides, the CDR3 is TGTGCCAGCAGTGGAGGCTCCGACCAAGAGACCCAGTACTTC.

This clonotype was observed at least ten times. V gene TRBV7-2 combines with J gene TRBJ2-7, with 9 bases lining up with TRBD1. With V trimmed by 4 bases and J by 2 bases, 15 bases remained unmatched. This CDR3 has 18 amino acids. Germline V gene sequence: CDR1 SGHTA, CDR2 FQGNSA. The CDR3 loop is CASSYPGTGTIPPYEQYF. In DNA, the CDR3 is TGTGCCAGCAGCTATCCTGGGACAGGGACTATCCCACCCTACGAGCAGTACTTC.

In this sample, this clonotype turned up a few times. The chain is built from TRBV25-1 and TRBJ2-7, with D perhaps matching TRBD1 or TRBD2 (7 bases each). Deletions cut 4 bases from V and 3 bases from J, with 25 bases between. The CDR3 sequence is 18 residues long. Germline loops: CDR1 MGHDK, CDR2 SYGVNS. The CDR3 loop is CASSGRLAERGGLYEQYF. DNA of the CDR3: TGTGCCAGCAGTGGAAGGCTAGCGGAGCGAGGGGGCCTCTACGAGCAGTACTTC.

This clonotype was observed at least ten times. The V gene is TRBV11-2, the J gene TRBJ2-3; tentative D call: TRBD2 (6 bases). V lost 3 bases and J 2 bases, leaving 15 bases between the germline ends. CDR1 is SGHAT and CDR2 is FQNNGV in the germline V gene. This CDR3 is built from 16 residues. The CDR3 protein is CASSFRGRSHTDTQYF. The CDR3 nucleotides read TGTGCCAGCAGCTTTCGGGGGAGGAGTCACACAGATACGCAGTATTTT.

This clonotype was counted a few times. The rearrangement links TRBV27 to TRBJ2-4; TRBD2 matches 9 bases. This CDR3 is 13 amino acids long. Per the germline V gene, CDR1 is MNHEY and CDR2 is SMNVEV (reference sequence). Trimming removed 5 bases from V and 5 bases from J; junction bases left unmatched: 1. The CDR3 DNA is TGTGCCAGCAGTCGACTAGCGGAAAACATTCAGTACTTC. It translates to CASSRLAENIQYF.

This clonotype was detected ten times or more. The chain links TRBV12-3 or TRBV12-4 to TRBJ2-7, with D possibly matching TRBD1 (6 bases). The CDR3 is made up of 13 amino acids. V lost 1 base to trimming and J lost 6 bases, with 10 bases between them. CDR3 sequence: CASSLGQGIEQYF. The CDR3 region has the DNA TGTGCCAGCAGTTTAGGGCAGGGGATCGAGCAGTACTTC.

This clonotype was detected ten times or more. The genes are TRBV12-3 or TRBV12-4 and TRBJ1-4; D call uncertain. There are 14 residues in the CDR3. The V end was cut by 6 bases, the J end by 4 bases, with 12 bases between. CDR3 in amino acids: CASSESQLNEKLFF. The CDR3 DNA reads as TGTGCCAGCAGCGAGAGTCAGCTTAATGAAAAACTGTTTTTT.

In this sample, this clonotype turned up a few times. The gene calls are TRBV7-9 and TRBJ2-2; TRBD1 matches 8 bases. The CDR3 runs to 16 residues. The germline V gene has CDR1 SEHNR and CDR2 FQNEAQ (reference sequence). V shed 7 bases and J 6 bases; nucleotides not matched to a gene: 13. The CDR3 region has the DNA TGTGCCAGCACCAGGCCCGGGACAGGTCAAGCCGGGGAGCTGTTTTTT. Protein sequence: CASTRPGTGQAGELFF.

This clonotype was recorded a few times. The chain uses TRBV28 and TRBJ2-2; no clear D gene. V was pared by 7 bases and J by 8 bases, with 8 bases between. The length of the CDR3 is 11 residues. CDR1 is MDHEN, CDR2 SYDVKM, per germline. The CDR3 nucleotides read TGTGCCAGCAAAGCCGTGGGGGAGCTGTTTTTT. Translated: CASKAVGELFF.

This clonotype came up a few times. The chain employs TRBV25-1 and TRBJ1-4; 10 positions agree with TRBD1. The V segment lost 8 bases and the J segment 3 bases; nucleotides outside the gene matches: 6. The CDR3 totals 15 residues. Per the germline V gene, CDR1 is MGHDK and CDR2 is SYGVNS. DNA of the CDR3: TGTGCCAGCCGGACAGGGGGACGGGCTAATGAAAAACTGTTTTTT. Translated, it gives CASRTGGRANEKLFF.

The chain recombines TRBV20-1 with TRBJ2-7, with D unresolved. This CDR3 has 14 amino acids. The V end was cut by 3 bases, the J end by 3 bases, with 15 bases between. CDR1 is DFQATT, CDR2 SNEGSKA, per germline (reference sequence). Here the CDR3 DNA reads TGCAGTGCTAGGGGTGACGGCATCCGCTACGAGCAGTACTTC. This translates into CSARGDGIRYEQYF.

There are many counts of this clonotype. The gene calls are TRBV10-2 and TRBJ2-3, with D possibly being TRBD2 (6 bases). The CDR3 length is 16 residues. Per the germline V gene, CDR1 is WSHSY and CDR2 is SAAADI. V was shortened by 2 bases and J by 2 bases, with 14 bases between the two germline ends. The CDR3 here is CASSEQWGEVTDTQYF. The CDR3 bases are TGCGCCAGCAGTGAGCAGTGGGGGGAGGTCACAGATACGCAGTATTTT.